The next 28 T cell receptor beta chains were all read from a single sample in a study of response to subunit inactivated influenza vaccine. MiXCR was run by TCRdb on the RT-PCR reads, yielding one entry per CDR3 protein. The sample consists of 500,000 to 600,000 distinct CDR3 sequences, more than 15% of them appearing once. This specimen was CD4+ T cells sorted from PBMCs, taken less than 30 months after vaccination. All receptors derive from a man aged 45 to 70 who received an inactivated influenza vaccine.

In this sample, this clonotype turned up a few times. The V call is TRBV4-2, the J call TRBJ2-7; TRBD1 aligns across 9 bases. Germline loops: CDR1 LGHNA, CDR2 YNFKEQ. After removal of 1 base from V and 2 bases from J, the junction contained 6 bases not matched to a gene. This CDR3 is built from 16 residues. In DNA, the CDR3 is TGTGCCAGCAGCCAAGCTTCAAGACAGGGGGCCTACGAGCAGTACTTC. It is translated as CASSQASRQGAYEQYF.

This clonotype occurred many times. CDR3 protein: CASSPSRSYNEQFF. CDR3 nucleotides: TGTGCCAGCAGCCCCTCACGCTCCTACAATGAGCAGTTCTTC. This sequence joins TRBV12-3 or TRBV12-4 and TRBJ2-1, with unresolved D. There are 14 residues in the CDR3. Trimming pared 6 bases from V and 0 bases from J, leaving 9 bases between.

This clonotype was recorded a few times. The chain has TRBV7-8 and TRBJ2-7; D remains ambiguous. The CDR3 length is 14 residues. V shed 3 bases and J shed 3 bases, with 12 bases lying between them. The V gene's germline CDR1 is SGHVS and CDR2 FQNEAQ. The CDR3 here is CASSFPLDGYEQYF. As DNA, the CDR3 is TGTGCCAGCAGCTTCCCTCTCGACGGCTACGAGCAGTACTTC.

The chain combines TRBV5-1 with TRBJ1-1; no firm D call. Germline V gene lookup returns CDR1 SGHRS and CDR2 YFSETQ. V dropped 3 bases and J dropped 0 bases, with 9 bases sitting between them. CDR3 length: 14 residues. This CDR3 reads CASSSGPMNTEAFF. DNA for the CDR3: TGCGCCAGCAGCTCGGGCCCTATGAACACTGAAGCTTTCTTT.

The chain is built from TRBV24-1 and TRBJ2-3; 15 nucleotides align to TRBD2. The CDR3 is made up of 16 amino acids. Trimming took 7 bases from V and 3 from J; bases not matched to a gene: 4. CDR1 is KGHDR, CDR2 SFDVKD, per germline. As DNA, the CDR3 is TGTGCCACCAGGCCCGGGACTAGCGGGAGGACAGATACGCAGTATTTT. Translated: CATRPGTSGRTDTQYF.

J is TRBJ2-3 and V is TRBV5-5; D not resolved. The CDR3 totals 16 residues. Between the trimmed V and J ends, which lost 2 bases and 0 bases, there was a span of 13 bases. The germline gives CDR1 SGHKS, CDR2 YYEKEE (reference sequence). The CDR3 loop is CASSFRTPYSTDTQYF. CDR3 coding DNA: TGTGCCAGCAGCTTCAGAACACCGTATAGCACAGATACGCAGTATTTT. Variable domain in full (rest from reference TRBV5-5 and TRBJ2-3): DAGVTQSPTHLIKTRGQQVTLRCSPISGHKSVSWYQQVLGQGPQFIFQYYEKEERGRGNFPDRFSARQFPNYSSELNVNALLLGDSALYLCASSFRTPYSTDTQYFGPGTRLTVL.

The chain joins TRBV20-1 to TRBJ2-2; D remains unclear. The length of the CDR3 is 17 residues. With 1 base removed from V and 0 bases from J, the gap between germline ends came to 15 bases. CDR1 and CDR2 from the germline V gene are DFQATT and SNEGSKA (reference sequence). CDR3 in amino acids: CSARGGQGLANTGELFF. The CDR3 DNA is TGCAGTGCTAGAGGAGGCCAAGGGTTAGCGAACACCGGGGAGCTGTTTTTT.

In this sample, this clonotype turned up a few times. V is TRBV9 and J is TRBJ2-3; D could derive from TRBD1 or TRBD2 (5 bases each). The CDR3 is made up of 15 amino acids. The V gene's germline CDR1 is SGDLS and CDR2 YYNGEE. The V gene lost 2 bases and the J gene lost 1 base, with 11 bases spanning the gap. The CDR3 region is CASSVGDGRTDTQYF. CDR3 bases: TGTGCCAGCAGCGTTGGGGACGGCCGCACAGATACGCAGTATTTT.

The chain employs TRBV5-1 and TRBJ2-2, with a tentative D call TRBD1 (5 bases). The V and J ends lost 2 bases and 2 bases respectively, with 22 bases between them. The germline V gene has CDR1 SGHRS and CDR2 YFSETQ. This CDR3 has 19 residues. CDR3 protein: CASSLTGLGLQSNTGELFF. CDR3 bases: TGCGCCAGCAGCTTAACAGGTTTAGGGCTGCAGTCTAACACCGGGGAGCTGTTTTTT.

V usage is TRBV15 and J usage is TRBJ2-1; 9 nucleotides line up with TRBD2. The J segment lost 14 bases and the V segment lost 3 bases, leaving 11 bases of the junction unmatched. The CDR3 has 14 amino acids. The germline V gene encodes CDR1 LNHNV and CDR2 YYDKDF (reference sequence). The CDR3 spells CATSSYGLAGLEFF. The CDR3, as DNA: TGTGCCACCAGCAGCTACGGCCTAGCGGGATTGGAGTTCTTC.

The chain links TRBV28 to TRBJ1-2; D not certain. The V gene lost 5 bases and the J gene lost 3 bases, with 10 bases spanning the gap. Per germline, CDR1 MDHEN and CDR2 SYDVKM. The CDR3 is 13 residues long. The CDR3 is CASSVSTDYGYTF. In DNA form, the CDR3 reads TGTGCCAGCAGTGTTAGCACGGACTATGGCTACACCTTC.

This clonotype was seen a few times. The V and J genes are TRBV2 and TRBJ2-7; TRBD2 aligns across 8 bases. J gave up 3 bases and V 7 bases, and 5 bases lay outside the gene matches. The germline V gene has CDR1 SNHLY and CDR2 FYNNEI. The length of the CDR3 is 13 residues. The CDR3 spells CASIGLAGYEQYF. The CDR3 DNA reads TGTGCCAGCATAGGGCTAGCGGGCTACGAGCAGTACTTC.

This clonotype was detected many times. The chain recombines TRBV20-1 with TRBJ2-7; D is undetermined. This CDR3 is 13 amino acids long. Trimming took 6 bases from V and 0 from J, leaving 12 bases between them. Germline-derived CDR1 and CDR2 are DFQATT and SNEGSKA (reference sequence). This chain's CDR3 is CSAAREGSYEQYF. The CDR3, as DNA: TGCAGTGCCGCACGAGAAGGCTCCTACGAGCAGTACTTC.

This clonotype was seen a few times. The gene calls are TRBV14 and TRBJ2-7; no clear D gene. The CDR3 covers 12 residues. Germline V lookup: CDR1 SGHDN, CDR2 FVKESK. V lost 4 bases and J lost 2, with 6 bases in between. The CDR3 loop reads CASSRTTYEQYF. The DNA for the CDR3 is TGTGCCAGCAGCCGAACCACCTACGAGCAGTACTTC.

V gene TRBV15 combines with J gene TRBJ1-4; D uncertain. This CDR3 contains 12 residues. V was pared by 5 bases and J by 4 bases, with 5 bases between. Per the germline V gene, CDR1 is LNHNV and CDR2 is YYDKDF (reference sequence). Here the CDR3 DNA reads TGTGCCACCAGCGTTGGTAATGAAAAACTGTTTTTT. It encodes CATSVGNEKLFF. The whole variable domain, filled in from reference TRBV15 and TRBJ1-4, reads DAMVIQNPRYQVTQFGKPVTLSCSQTLNHNVMYWYQQKSSQAPKLLFHYYDKDFNNEADTPDNFQSRRPNTSFCFLDIRSPGLGDTAMYLCATSVGNEKLFFGSGTQLSVL.

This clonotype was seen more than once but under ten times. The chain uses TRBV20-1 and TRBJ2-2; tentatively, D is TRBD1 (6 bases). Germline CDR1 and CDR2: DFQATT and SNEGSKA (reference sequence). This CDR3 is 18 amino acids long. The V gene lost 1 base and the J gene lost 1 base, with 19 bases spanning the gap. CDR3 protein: CSARGRSDRPQNTGELFF. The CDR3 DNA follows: TGCAGTGCTAGAGGGAGATCTGACAGGCCTCAGAACACCGGGGAGCTGTTTTTT.

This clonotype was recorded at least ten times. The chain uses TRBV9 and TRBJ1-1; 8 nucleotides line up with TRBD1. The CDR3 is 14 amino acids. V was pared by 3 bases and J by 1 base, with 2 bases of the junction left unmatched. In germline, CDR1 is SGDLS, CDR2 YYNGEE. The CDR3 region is CASSAGGWNTEAFF. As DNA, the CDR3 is TGTGCCAGCAGCGCAGGGGGCTGGAACACTGAAGCTTTCTTT.

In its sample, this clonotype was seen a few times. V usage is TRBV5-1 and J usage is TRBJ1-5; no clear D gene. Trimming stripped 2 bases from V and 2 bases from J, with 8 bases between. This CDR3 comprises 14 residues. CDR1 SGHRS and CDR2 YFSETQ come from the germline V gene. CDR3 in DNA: TGCGCCAGCAGCTTATCGCCAGGCAATCAGCCCCAGCATTTT. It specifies CASSLSPGNQPQHF. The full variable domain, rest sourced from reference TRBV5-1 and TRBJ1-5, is KAGVTQTPRYLIKTRGQQVTLSCSPISGHRSVSWYQQTPGQGLQFLFEYFSETQRNKGNFPGRFSGRQFSNSRSEMNVSTLELGDSALYLCASSLSPGNQPQHFGDGTRLSIL.

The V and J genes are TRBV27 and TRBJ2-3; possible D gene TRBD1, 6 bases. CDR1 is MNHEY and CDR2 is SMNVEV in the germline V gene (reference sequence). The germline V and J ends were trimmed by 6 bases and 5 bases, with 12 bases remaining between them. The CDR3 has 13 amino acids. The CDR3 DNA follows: TGTGCCAGCAGCTCCTACAGGGAAGATACGCAGTATTTT. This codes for CASSSYREDTQYF.

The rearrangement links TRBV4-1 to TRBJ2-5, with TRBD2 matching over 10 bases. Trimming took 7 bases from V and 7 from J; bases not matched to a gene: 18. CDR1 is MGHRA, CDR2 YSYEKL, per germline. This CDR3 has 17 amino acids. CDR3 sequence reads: CASTAARTSGYSGTQYF. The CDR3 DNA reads TGCGCCAGCACAGCCGCCAGGACTAGCGGTTACTCAGGGACCCAGTACTTC.

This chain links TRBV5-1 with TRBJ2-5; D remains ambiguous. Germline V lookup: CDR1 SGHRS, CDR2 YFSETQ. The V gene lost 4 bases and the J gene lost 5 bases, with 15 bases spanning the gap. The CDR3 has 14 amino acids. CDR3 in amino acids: CASSPLTNRETQYF. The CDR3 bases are TGCGCCAGCAGCCCACTGACAAACCGGGAGACCCAGTACTTC.

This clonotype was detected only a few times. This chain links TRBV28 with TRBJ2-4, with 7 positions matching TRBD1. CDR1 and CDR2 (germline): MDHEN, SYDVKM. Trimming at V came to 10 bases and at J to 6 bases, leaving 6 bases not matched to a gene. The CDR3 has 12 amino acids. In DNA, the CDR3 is TGTGCCACCGGGGACAGATCAAACATTCAGTACTTC. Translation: CATGDRSNIQYF.

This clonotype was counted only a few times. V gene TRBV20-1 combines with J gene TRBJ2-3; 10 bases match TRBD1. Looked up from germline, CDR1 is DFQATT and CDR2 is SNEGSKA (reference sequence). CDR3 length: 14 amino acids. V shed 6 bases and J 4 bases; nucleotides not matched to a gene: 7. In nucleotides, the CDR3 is TGCAGTGCCCCGGGACAGGGGTCTTCAGATACGCAGTATTTT. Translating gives CSAPGQGSSDTQYF.

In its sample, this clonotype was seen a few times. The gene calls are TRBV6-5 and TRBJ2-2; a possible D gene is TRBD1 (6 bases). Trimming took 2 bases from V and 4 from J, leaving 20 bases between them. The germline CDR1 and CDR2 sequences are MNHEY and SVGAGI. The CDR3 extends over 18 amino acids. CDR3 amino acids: CASSYPITDPRGTGELFF. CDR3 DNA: TGTGCCAGCAGTTACCCGATAACCGACCCCAGGGGCACCGGGGAGCTGTTTTTT.

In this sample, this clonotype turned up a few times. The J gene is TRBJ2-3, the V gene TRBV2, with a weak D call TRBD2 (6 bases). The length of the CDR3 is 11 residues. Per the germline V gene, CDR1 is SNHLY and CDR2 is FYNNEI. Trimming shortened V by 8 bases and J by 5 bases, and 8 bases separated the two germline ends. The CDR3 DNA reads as TGTGCCAGCCGACTAGAAGATACGCAGTATTTT. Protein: CASRLEDTQYF.

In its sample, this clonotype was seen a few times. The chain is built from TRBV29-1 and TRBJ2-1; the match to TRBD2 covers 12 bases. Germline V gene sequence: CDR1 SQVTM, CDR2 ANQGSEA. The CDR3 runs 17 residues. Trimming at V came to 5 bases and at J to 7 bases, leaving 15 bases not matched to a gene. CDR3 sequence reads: CSVINFVRLAGDNEQFF. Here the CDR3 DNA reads TGCAGCGTTATAAATTTTGTAAGACTAGCGGGAGATAATGAGCAGTTCTTC.

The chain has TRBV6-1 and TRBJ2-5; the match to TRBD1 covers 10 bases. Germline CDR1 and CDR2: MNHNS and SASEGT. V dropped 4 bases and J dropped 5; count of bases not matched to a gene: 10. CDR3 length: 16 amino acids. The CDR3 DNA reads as TGTGCCAGCAGTGTCCGGGACAGGGGCACGGGGGAGACCCAGTACTTC. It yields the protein CASSVRDRGTGETQYF.

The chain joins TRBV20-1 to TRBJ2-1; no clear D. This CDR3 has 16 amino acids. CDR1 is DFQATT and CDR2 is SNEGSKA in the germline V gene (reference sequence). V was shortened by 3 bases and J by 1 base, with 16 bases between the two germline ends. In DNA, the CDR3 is TGCAGTGCTAGTAGGGCGCTGGGCATATCCTACAATGAGCAGTTCTTC. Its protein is CSASRALGISYNEQFF.